The rows below give T cell receptor beta chains drawn from one sample of a study of shared clonotypes between healthy human individuals. TCRdb keeps only in-frame clones here, not all; method: immunoSEQ multiplex PCR. The sample records about 2.3 million clones, over 85% being singletons. The sample comprised naive CD4+ T cells from PBMCs. These receptors were collected from a man aged 18 to 35 in good health. Some clones in this sample may be carry-over from other donors' samples. Both conserved end residues are trimmed from each CDR3.

TRBV28	TRBJ2-7	ASSLYPWQGTSYEQY
TRBV18	TRBJ2-7	ASSSTGGLEQY
TRBV6-5	TRBJ1-5	ASSGGTSRGQPQH
TRBV6-6	TRBJ2-5	ASSYSLAGGRETQY
TRBV5-1	TRBJ1-5	ASSYGIPYQDQPQH
TRBV5-8	TRBJ2-5	ASSSQGEWKETQY
TRBV6-5	TRBJ1-5	ATENRGNQPQH
TRBV5-1	TRBJ2-2	ASSRLQGNTGELF
TRBV6-1	TRBJ2-7	AGQVGQGYEQY
TRBV10-3	TRBJ2-4	AISESGTGGRNIQY
TRBV7-2	TRBJ2-1	ASSLGGRLATRQF
TRBV18	TRBJ2-7	ASSSGTGTEQY
TRBV7-3	TRBJ2-5	ASSLGLAGETQY
TRBV18	TRBJ1-4	ASSHGRGSPNEKLF
TRBV7-2	TRBJ2-3	ASSAPRGLLGDTQY
TRBV11-3	TRBJ2-3	ASSLEADTQY
TRBV28	TRBJ2-7	ASRGPSLYEQY
TRBV9	TRBJ2-3	ASSVGGPTDTQY
TRBV28	TRBJ2-7	ASQIQGFEQY
TRBV4-1	TRBJ2-7	ASSPGPLAGEAYEQY
TRBV7-2	TRBJ2-3	ASSFPPSWPDTQY
TRBV7-9	TRBJ2-3	ASSLGDRGRADTQY
TRBV7-9	TRBJ2-1	ASSPPVKLAGLYNEQF
TRBV29-1	TRBJ2-1	SVKIAGYNEQF
TRBV7-3	TRBJ2-5	ASSFGTGRETQY
TRBV7-9	TRBJ1-5	ASSLGTDSNQPQH